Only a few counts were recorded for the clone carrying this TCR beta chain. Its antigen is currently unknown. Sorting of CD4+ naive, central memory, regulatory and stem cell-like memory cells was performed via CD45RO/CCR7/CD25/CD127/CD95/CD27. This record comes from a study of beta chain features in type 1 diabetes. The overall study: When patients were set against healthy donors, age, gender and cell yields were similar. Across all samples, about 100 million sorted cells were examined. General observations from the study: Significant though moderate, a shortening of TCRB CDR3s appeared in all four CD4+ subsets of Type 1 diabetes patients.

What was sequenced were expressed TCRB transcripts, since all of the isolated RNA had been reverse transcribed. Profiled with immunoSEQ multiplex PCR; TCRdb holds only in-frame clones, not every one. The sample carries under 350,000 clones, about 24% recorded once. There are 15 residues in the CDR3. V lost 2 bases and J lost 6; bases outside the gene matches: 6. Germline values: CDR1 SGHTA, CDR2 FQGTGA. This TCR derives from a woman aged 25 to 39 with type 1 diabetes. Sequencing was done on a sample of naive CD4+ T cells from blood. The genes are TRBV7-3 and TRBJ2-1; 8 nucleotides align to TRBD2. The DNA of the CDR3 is TGTGCCAGCAGCTTACCGGGCGGGAGGACCAATGAGCAGTTCTTC. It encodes CASSLPGGRTNEQFF.